This passage covers 25 T cell receptor beta chains from one sample sequenced in a study of T cell responses to AZD1222 COVID-19 vaccine. Only in-frame clones appear in the TCRdb table, and some are missing; sequencing was by immunoSEQ multiplex PCR. The data hold approximately 210,000 clones, with roughly 94% observed a single time. Material: peripheral blood, obtained 28 days after the second dose of the MenACWY control vaccine. The receptors come from an adult who received the MenACWY meningococcal vaccine as a control.

The CDR3 DNA reads TGTGCCAGCAGCCATGGGGGGCGTTGGACTGAAGCTTTCTTT. Translation gives CASSHGGRWTEAFF. The rearrangement links TRBV3-1 (or the pseudogene TRBV3-2) to TRBJ1-1; a weak D match, TRBD1 (6 bases). Trimming cost V 3 bases and J 5 bases, with 13 bases left between them. Germline V gene lookup returns CDR1 LGHDT and CDR2 YNNKEL (reference sequence). This CDR3 spans 14 amino acids.

This CDR3 is CASSSKMTGTSGLNEQFF. For the CDR3, the DNA is TGTGCCAGCAGCTCCAAAATGACCGGGACTAGCGGTTTGAATGAGCAGTTCTTC. The chain has TRBV7-3 and TRBJ2-1; 11 nucleotides agree with TRBD2. Germline V gene sequence: CDR1 SGHTA, CDR2 FQGTGA. The CDR3 extends over 18 amino acids. J gave up 7 bases and V 4 bases, and 15 bases lay outside the gene matches.

The V gene is TRBV13, the J gene TRBJ2-7, with a weak D call TRBD2 (6 bases). V was shortened by 4 bases and J by 3 bases, with 13 bases between the two germline ends. This CDR3 comprises 14 residues. Looked up from germline, CDR1 is PRHDT and CDR2 is FYEKMQ (reference sequence). CDR3 residues: CASSSGRRGYEQYF. The CDR3 DNA is TGTGCCAGCAGCTCGGGGCGGCGGGGCTACGAGCAGTACTTC.

This chain connects TRBV7-2 to TRBJ1-4; 7 nucleotides agree with TRBD1. CDR3 length equals 15 residues. V lost 1 base, J lost 10 bases, and 9 bases stayed unmatched. Germline V gives CDR1 SGHTA, CDR2 FQGNSA. Written as DNA, the CDR3 is TGTGCCAGCAGCTTAGTGTTAGGGGGCGCCGGAAAACTGTTTTTT. Translated, it gives CASSLVLGGAGKLFF.

V gene TRBV6-5 combines with J gene TRBJ1-4; 7 bases are a match to TRBD1. The junction had 10 bases not matched to a gene; V was cut back by 6 bases and J by 6 bases. Germline V gives CDR1 MNHEY, CDR2 SVGAGI. CDR3 length: 15 amino acids. CDR3 DNA sequence: TGTGCCAGCAGCTCGGCCGGGACAGCCCATGAAAAACTGTTTTTT. Protein sequence: CASSSAGTAHEKLFF.

The chain has TRBV30 and TRBJ2-7; 8 bases agree with TRBD1. This CDR3 is built from 17 residues. V lost 3 bases, J lost 0 bases, and 13 bases stayed unmatched. Germline-derived CDR1 and CDR2 are GTSNPN and SVGIG (reference sequence). CDR3 residues: CAWRGIGTGYSSYEQYF. The CDR3 nucleotides are TGTGCCTGGAGGGGAATCGGGACAGGATACAGCTCCTACGAGCAGTACTTC.

The chain carries TRBV5-6 and TRBJ1-2; D is possibly TRBD1 (5 bases). Germline V CDR1 and CDR2: SGHDT, YYEEEE. Trimming stripped 2 bases from V and 0 bases from J, with 8 bases between. The CDR3 has 14 amino acids. The DNA of the CDR3 is TGTGCCAGCAGCTTCAGGGTACCTAACTATGGCTACACCTTC. Amino acids: CASSFRVPNYGYTF.

The chain combines TRBV18 with TRBJ1-6; tentative D call: TRBD1 (5 bases). Trimming took off 3 bases at V and 5 bases at J, with 8 bases between the two ends. CDR3 length: 14 residues. Germline loops: CDR1 KGHSH, CDR2 LQKENI. CDR3 coding DNA: TGTGCCAGCTCACCTGACAGAGATAATTCACCCCTCCACTTT. Protein product: CASSPDRDNSPLHF.

The table lists this clone with a count of one. This sequence joins TRBV2 and TRBJ1-2, with TRBD1 matching 7 bases. V lost 8 bases and J lost 4; bases outside the gene matches: 7. The CDR3 is 13 residues long. Germline V gene sequence: CDR1 SNHLY, CDR2 FYNNEI. This CDR3 is CASRRDSIYGYTF. DNA for the CDR3: TGTGCCAGCCGAAGGGACAGCATCTATGGCTACACCTTC.

This clone was seen just once. CDR3 DNA: TGTGCCAGCAGTTACCTACCCTCTGACAGACCCTACGAGCAGTACTTC. This encodes CASSYLPSDRPYEQYF. The V and J genes are TRBV6-5 and TRBJ2-7, with D possibly TRBD1 on 5 matching bases. Germline V lookup: CDR1 MNHEY, CDR2 SVGAGI. V shed 2 bases and J shed 2 bases, with 16 bases lying between them. The CDR3 is 16 residues long.

The table lists this clone with a count of one. The rearrangement joins TRBV27 to TRBJ1-2, with 7 bases fitting TRBD1. CDR1 and CDR2 from the germline V gene are MNHEY and SMNVEV (reference sequence). The CDR3 has 13 amino acids. The ends lost 4 bases at V and 1 base at J; junction bases unmatched: 0. As DNA, the CDR3 is TGTGCCAGCAGTTACAGGGGTAACTATGGCTACACCTTC. It yields the protein CASSYRGNYGYTF.

The chain links TRBV7-2 to TRBJ2-2, with a tentative D call TRBD1 (6 bases). The CDR3 contains 15 residues. Germline values: CDR1 SGHTA, CDR2 FQGNSA. Trimming shortened V by 4 bases and J by 0 bases, and 9 bases separated the two germline ends. The CDR3 region has the DNA TGTGCCAGCAGCTCGGGACAACCGAACACCGGGGAGCTGTTTTTT. Translation: CASSSGQPNTGELFF.

The chain employs TRBV6-6 and TRBJ1-4, with D maybe TRBD1 (5 bases). Germline V CDR1 and CDR2: MNHNY, SVGAGI (reference sequence). The CDR3 sequence is 14 residues long. The V and J ends lost 3 bases and 6 bases respectively, with 11 bases between them. Written as DNA, the CDR3 is TGTGCCAGCAGTTATTTATCGGGACATGAAAAACTGTTTTTT. It is translated as CASSYLSGHEKLFF.

This clone was detected once. The CDR3 region has the DNA TGTGCCAGCAGCTTGGGTCGGACAGACAATGAGCAGTTCTTC. Protein: CASSLGRTDNEQFF. This chain links TRBV5-6 with TRBJ2-1; a weak D match, TRBD1 (6 bases). With 0 bases removed from V and 5 bases from J, the gap between germline ends came to 9 bases. The CDR3 length is 14 residues. Per the germline V gene, CDR1 is SGHDT and CDR2 is YYEEEE.

The chain combines TRBV24-1 with TRBJ1-2, with D maybe TRBD1 (6 bases). Per germline, CDR1 KGHDR and CDR2 SFDVKD. V lost 3 bases to trimming and J lost 7 bases, with 17 bases between them. CDR3 size: 15 residues. The chain's CDR3 is CATSDHTGIRGGYTF. CDR3 nucleotides: TGTGCCACCAGTGATCATACAGGGATTAGAGGTGGCTACACCTTC.

The J gene is TRBJ2-1, the V gene TRBV6-5; 10 bases line up with TRBD2. V was pared by 10 bases and J by 8 bases, with 8 bases of the junction left unmatched. CDR1 and CDR2 (germline): MNHEY, SVGAGI. The CDR3 spans 13 residues. The DNA of the CDR3 is TGTGCCACCCAAGCGGGAGGGCCGTATGAGCAGTTCTTC. It translates to CATQAGGPYEQFF.

The chain recombines TRBV13 with TRBJ1-2, with 9 positions matching TRBD1. The CDR3 sequence is 14 residues long. CDR1 is PRHDT and CDR2 is FYEKMQ in the germline V gene (reference sequence). V dropped 5 bases and J dropped 7; count of bases not matched to a gene: 8. CDR3 sequence (DNA): TGTGCCAGCAGCCGACAGGGGGTATTCCGTGGCTACACCTTC. Protein product: CASSRQGVFRGYTF.

This rearrangement joins TRBV5-1 to TRBJ1-1; no clear D. CDR1 and CDR2 (germline): SGHRS, YFSETQ. The CDR3 contains 16 residues. V lost 1 base to trimming and J lost 1 base, with 14 bases between them. CDR3 in amino acids: CASSLSGSLGNTEAFF. The CDR3 DNA reads as TGCGCCAGCAGCTTGTCGGGAAGTCTGGGGAACACTGAAGCTTTCTTT.

The chain links TRBV25-1 to TRBJ2-1; unclear D gene. Between the trimmed V and J ends, which lost 1 base and 7 bases, there was a span of 8 bases. The CDR3 totals 13 residues. Germline values: CDR1 MGHDK, CDR2 SYGVNS. The CDR3 loop is CASSELGRNEQFF. In nucleotides, the CDR3 is TGTGCCAGCAGTGAATTAGGGCGGAATGAGCAGTTCTTC.

CDR3 residues: CASSYGGSYNSPLHF. For the CDR3, the DNA is TGTGCCAGCAGTTACGGGGGTTCCTATAATTCACCCCTCCACTTT. The chain joins TRBV6-2 or TRBV6-3 to TRBJ1-6; D is possibly TRBD1 (5 bases). V was trimmed by 2 bases and J by 1 base, leaving 6 bases between them. The CDR3 totals 15 residues. Germline CDR1 is MNHEY and CDR2 is SVGEGT.

The V and J genes are TRBV18 and TRBJ1-3; a possible D gene is TRBD1 (5 bases). The length of the CDR3 is 16 residues. Germline V gene lookup returns CDR1 KGHSH and CDR2 LQKENI. The V end was cut by 6 bases, the J end by 0 bases, with 15 bases between. The CDR3 loop reads CASSPTETLSGNTIYF. The DNA of the CDR3 is TGTGCCAGCTCGCCGACAGAGACCCTCTCTGGAAACACCATATATTTT. Looking up the rest from reference TRBV18 and TRBJ1-3 gives the full variable domain: NAGVMQNPRHLVRRRGQEARLRCSPMKGHSHVYWYRQLPEEGLKFMVYLQKENIIDESGMPKERFSAEFPKEGPSILRIQQVVRGDSAAYFCASSPTETLSGNTIYFGEGSWLTVV.

The J gene is TRBJ1-1, the V gene TRBV30; D might be TRBD1 (6 bases). CDR3 length: 13 residues. The V and J ends lost 0 bases and 4 bases respectively, with 9 bases between them. The germline gives CDR1 GTSNPN, CDR2 SVGIG (reference sequence). CDR3 in DNA: TGTGCCTGGAGTGTAGGGACACTCACTGAAGCTTTCTTT. The encoded protein is CAWSVGTLTEAFF.

The chain employs TRBV9 and TRBJ2-3; the match to TRBD2 covers 13 bases. With V trimmed by 3 bases and J by 0 bases, 7 bases remained unmatched. This CDR3 spans 18 amino acids. Germline V lookup: CDR1 SGDLS, CDR2 YYNGEE. CDR3 protein: CASSAGLAGITSTDTQYF. CDR3 sequence (DNA): TGTGCCAGCAGCGCGGGACTAGCGGGGATAACTAGCACAGATACGCAGTATTTT.

This sequence joins TRBV15 and TRBJ2-1, with 8 bases matching TRBD2. CDR3 length equals 17 residues. Germline V CDR1 and CDR2: LNHNV, YYDKDF (reference sequence). J was trimmed by 0 bases and V by 4 bases; bases with no gene match: 8. CDR3: CATSTPKAGGSYNEQFF. The CDR3 nucleotides read TGTGCCACCAGCACCCCTAAGGCGGGGGGCTCCTACAATGAGCAGTTCTTC.

The chain employs TRBV29-1 and TRBJ1-1; a weak D match, TRBD1 (5 bases). CDR3 length equals 13 residues. Germline V lookup: CDR1 SQVTM, CDR2 ANQGSEA. Trimming shortened V by 4 bases and J by 6 bases, and 15 bases separated the two germline ends. CDR3 residues: CSVVLPGDAEAFF. The CDR3 coding sequence is TGCAGCGTTGTCCTACCGGGGGACGCTGAAGCTTTCTTT.